The rows below give T cell receptor beta chains drawn from one sample of a study of neurological immune-mediated disorders. TCRdb reprocessed the 5' RACE reads with MiXCR, giving one entry per CDR3 protein. The sample includes under 100,000 distinct CDR3 sequences, roughly an eighth seen only once; the top ten take 5%. The specimen sequenced was PBMCs. These TCRs come from a female donor with HTLV-1-associated myelopathy (HAM/TSP). Each CDR3 is given with its conserved first and last residue. The D gene is left open where the match is weak. Rows may omit the clone size; those that give it use once, few, many or a size class.

CDR3aa | CDR3nt | d_gene | j_gene | v_gene | abundance
CASSLTTYSDEQYF | TGTGCCAGCAGCTTAACCACCTACTCTGACGAGCAGTACTTC | . | TRBJ2-7 | TRBV5-5 | .
CSSLSPIDEQYF | TGCAGCTCCCTTTCCCCAATCGACGAGCAGTACTTC | . | TRBJ2-7 | TRBV20-1 | many
CASSQQETQYF | TGTGCCAGCAGCCAACAAGAGACCCAGTACTTC | . | TRBJ2-5 | TRBV7-8 | .
CAISDGMDGDIQYF | TGTGCCATCAGTGATGGGATGGATGGGGACATTCAGTACTTC | . | TRBJ2-4 | TRBV10-3 | many
CASSVRTVHGNTEAFF | TGCGCCAGCAGCGTAAGGACAGTTCATGGGAACACTGAAGCTTTCTTT | . | TRBJ1-1 | TRBV5-1 | many
CASSLATAGETTGELFF | TGTGCCAGCAGCTTAGCCACTGCCGGGGAAACAACCGGGGAGCTGTTTTTT | . | TRBJ2-2 | TRBV7-7 | .
CASSRPASGRDTQYF | TGTGCCAGCAGCCGACCGGCGTCAGGTCGAGATACGCAGTATTTT | . | TRBJ2-3 | TRBV28 | .
CASSPRGGNTEAFF | TGTGCCAGCTCACCCCGCGGGGGGAACACTGAAGCTTTCTTT | . | TRBJ1-1 | TRBV18 | .
CASTSIRGGNEQFF | TGCGCCAGCACATCAATTCGGGGCGGTAATGAGCAGTTCTTC | . | TRBJ2-1 | TRBV10-2 | few
CASRQGAGEQYF | TGTGCCAGCAGGCAGGGGGCAGGGGAGCAGTACTTC | TRBD1 | TRBJ2-7 | TRBV6-5 | few
CASSQNRDRGYGYTF | TGCGCCAGCAGCCAAAACCGGGACAGGGGGTATGGCTACACCTTC | TRBD1 | TRBJ1-2 | TRBV4-1 | many
CTSSQDAKNIQYF | TGCACCAGCAGCCAAGATGCCAAAAACATTCAGTACTTC | . | TRBJ2-4 | TRBV5-1 | .
CASRLGPSYGYTF | TGTGCCAGCAGGCTCGGGCCGTCCTATGGCTACACCTTC | . | TRBJ1-2 | TRBV12-3/TRBV12-4 | many
CSAHRGLDNSPLHF | TGCAGTGCACACAGGGGACTTGATAATTCACCCCTCCACTTT | TRBD1 | TRBJ1-6 | TRBV20-1 | once
CVSSVRTGRETQYF | TGTGTCAGCAGCGTAAGGACAGGGAGGGAGACCCAGTACTTC | TRBD1 | TRBJ2-5 | TRBV27 | many
CASSPWWQGRDEQYF | TGCGCCAGCAGCCCGTGGTGGCAGGGCAGAGACGAGCAGTACTTC | . | TRBJ2-7 | TRBV5-1 | .
CASSEGRLAGTDTQYF | TGTGCCAGCAGTGAAGGTAGACTAGCAGGCACAGATACGCAGTATTTT | TRBD2 | TRBJ2-3 | TRBV2 | many
CASSRTGVVEKLFF | TGTGCCAGCTCAAGGACAGGGGTGGTTGAAAAACTGTTTTTT | TRBD1 | TRBJ1-4 | TRBV18 | many
CSARAGGPGVYEQYF | TGCAGTGCTAGGGCGGGGGGGCCGGGTGTCTACGAGCAGTACTTC | TRBD2 | TRBJ2-7 | TRBV20-1 | few
CASSLRMASTTTGELFF | TGTGCCAGCAGCTTAAGGATGGCCTCGACCACGACCGGGGAGCTGTTTTTT | . | TRBJ2-2 | TRBV11-2 | few
CASSQDGADDEQFF | TGTGCCAGCAGCCAAGATGGGGCAGACGATGAGCAGTTCTTC | . | TRBJ2-1 | TRBV4-2 | many
CASSGQFLGQGSRGYTF | TGTGCCAGCAGTGGACAGTTTCTAGGTCAGGGGAGTCGTGGCTACACCTTC | . | TRBJ1-2 | TRBV28 | many
CASSANSGTSGGNEQFF | TGTGCCAGCAGCGCGAATTCTGGGACTAGCGGGGGGAATGAGCAGTTCTTC | TRBD2 | TRBJ2-1 | TRBV28 | many
CASSYDGNTEAFF | TGTGCCAGCAGTTACGACGGGAACACTGAAGCTTTCTTT | . | TRBJ1-1 | TRBV6-6 | many
CASSQDAVSGGEQFF | TGTGCCAGCAGCCAAGATGCAGTGTCAGGGGGAGAGCAGTTCTTC | TRBD1 | TRBJ2-1 | TRBV4-2 | many
CAISGMDRATYEQYF | TGTGCCATCAGTGGAATGGACAGGGCCACCTACGAGCAGTACTTC | TRBD1 | TRBJ2-7 | TRBV10-3 | many
CASSLGGEGSYEQYF | TGCGCCAGCAGCTTGGGCGGGGAGGGGAGTTACGAGCAGTACTTC | TRBD2 | TRBJ2-7 | TRBV5-1 | many
CASSSHWTSGYEQYF | TGCGCCAGCAGCTCCCATTGGACTAGCGGCTACGAGCAGTACTTC | TRBD2 | TRBJ2-7 | TRBV5-1 | many
CASATGDSRRETQYF | TGCGCCAGCGCCACCGGGGACAGTCGTCGGGAGACCCAGTACTTC | TRBD1 | TRBJ2-5 | TRBV5-1 | many
CASSLGTENQPQHF | TGTGCCAGCAGCCTTGGGACTGAGAATCAGCCCCAGCATTTT | . | TRBJ1-5 | TRBV6-5 | many
CASSPGTGTIYEQYF | TGCGCCAGCAGCCCGGGGACAGGAACTATCTACGAGCAGTACTTC | TRBD1 | TRBJ2-7 | TRBV5-1 | few
CSAPYSPDEQYF | TGCAGTGCCCCTTACTCGCCCGACGAGCAGTACTTC | . | TRBJ2-7 | TRBV20-1 | many
CASSFKAGLTYTQYF | TGTGCCAGCAGCTTCAAAGCGGGGCTCACATATACGCAGTATTTT | TRBD2 | TRBJ2-3 | TRBV7-2 | .
CSAGQTSQETQYF | TGCAGTGCAGGACAGACTTCGCAAGAGACCCAGTACTTC | . | TRBJ2-5 | TRBV20-1 | many
CASSAESGQGSPLHF | TGCGCCAGCAGCGCGGAATCGGGACAGGGTTCACCCCTCCACTTT | TRBD1 | TRBJ1-6 | TRBV5-1 | many
CASSFSGGSSYEQYF | TGTGCCAGCAGCTTTAGCGGGGGGAGCTCCTACGAGCAGTACTTC | TRBD2 | TRBJ2-7 | TRBV7-9 | many
CASSFRAADPTYNEQFF | TGTGCCAGCAGCTTCCGTGCCGCAGACCCTACTTACAATGAGCAGTTCTTC | . | TRBJ2-1 | TRBV11-2 | many
CSAERTDGGYTF | TGCAGTGCCGAACGGACGGACGGGGGCTACACCTTC | . | TRBJ1-2 | TRBV20-1 | many
CASGSSRDRGEQYF | TGTGCTAGTGGTTCGAGCCGGGACAGGGGCGAGCAGTACTTC | TRBD1 | TRBJ2-7 | TRBV12-5 | many
CASSEALGDSSTDTQYF | TGTGCCAGCAGTGAAGCGCTAGGAGACAGTAGCACAGATACGCAGTATTTT | . | TRBJ2-3 | TRBV2 | many
CASSPPRLAGGFATQYF | TGTGCCAGCAGCCCCCCCCGACTAGCGGGGGGGTTCGCTACGCAGTATTTT | TRBD2 | TRBJ2-3 | TRBV7-9 | many
CSASQPLGIGGYTF | TGCAGTGCTAGTCAGCCTCTGGGTATTGGTGGCTACACCTTC | . | TRBJ1-2 | TRBV20-1 | many
CATNRRETGELFF | TGTGCCACCAATCGCCGAGAAACCGGGGAGCTGTTTTTT | . | TRBJ2-2 | TRBV24-1 | many
CSLTGGVKNEQFF | TGCAGCCTCACAGGGGGAGTGAAAAATGAGCAGTTCTTC | TRBD1 | TRBJ2-1 | TRBV20-1 | many
CSVGQGVTDTQYF | TGCAGCGTTGGGCAGGGAGTTACAGATACGCAGTATTTT | . | TRBJ2-3 | TRBV29-1 | medium-sized
CASSLGSSGINEQFF | TGCGCCAGCAGCTTGGGCAGCAGTGGGATCAATGAGCAGTTCTTC | . | TRBJ2-1 | TRBV5-1 | many
CASSPSGGTNTGELFF | TGCGCCAGCAGTCCTAGCGGGGGGACAAACACCGGGGAGCTGTTTTTT | TRBD2 | TRBJ2-2 | TRBV5-1 | many